A selection of T cell receptor beta chains follows, all from one sample in a study of identical twins. One entry per CDR3 protein, called by TCRdb with MiXCR from the 5' RACE reads. The sample gives 350,000 to 450,000 distinct CDR3 sequences, under 20% of which show up once; around 12% is in the top ten. Source material: naive T cells sorted from blood. These receptor sequences come from a middle-aged man in good health. The CDR3 runs from the conserved cysteine through the conserved F or W. The order of the fields is clone size, V gene, D gene, J gene, CDR3 protein, CDR3 DNA. A D gene is named only where the DNA matches it firmly. Only part of the rows carry a size: once, few, many, or a class if the clone is expanded.

many	TRBV21-1	-	TRBJ2-1	CASSKVRGRNEQFF	TGTGCCAGCAGCAAAGTGCGAGGCAGGAATGAGCAGTTCTTC
many	TRBV20-1	TRBD2	TRBJ2-7	CSAREGGLRVVEQYF	TGCAGTGCTAGAGAGGGGGGGTTGCGCGTGGTCGAGCAGTACTTC
many	TRBV29-1	-	TRBJ2-7	CSVQGGGYEQYF	TGCAGCGTCCAGGGGGGGGGCTACGAGCAGTACTTC
-	TRBV29-1	TRBD1	TRBJ2-5	CSVESAGGQETQYF	TGCAGCGTTGAGAGCGCAGGGGGTCAAGAGACCCAGTACTTC
many	TRBV2	TRBD2	TRBJ2-7	CASTSSGSYEQYF	TGTGCCAGCACGTCTAGCGGGAGCTACGAGCAGTACTTC
-	TRBV10-3	TRBD2	TRBJ2-3	CAISGALAGEPDTQYF	TGTGCCATCAGTGGGGCTCTAGCGGGAGAGCCAGATACGCAGTATTTT
few	TRBV20-1	TRBD2	TRBJ2-5	CSASDNPLAYEETQYF	TGCAGTGCTTCGGACAACCCACTAGCGTATGAGGAGACCCAGTACTTC
few	TRBV24-1	TRBD2	TRBJ2-5	CATSGLAGGPEQETQYF	TGTGCCACCAGTGGGCTAGCGGGAGGGCCGGAGCAAGAGACCCAGTACTTC
many	TRBV6-2/TRBV6-3	-	TRBJ1-6	CASKESGGASPYSPLHF	TGTGCCAGTAAGGAGTCCGGGGGCGCGTCTCCCTATTCACCCCTCCACTTT
-	TRBV6-2/TRBV6-3	-	TRBJ2-1	CASSWSHEQFF	TGTGCCAGCAGTTGGTCCCATGAGCAGTTCTTC
many	TRBV4-2	TRBD2	TRBJ2-7	CASSQPSSGSSSYEQYF	TGTGCCAGCAGCCAACCTTCTAGCGGGTCAAGCTCCTACGAGCAGTACTTC
many	TRBV12-3/TRBV12-4	-	TRBJ2-2	CASRAQRYTGELFF	TGTGCCAGCAGGGCCCAGAGATACACCGGGGAGCTGTTTTTT
-	TRBV24-1	-	TRBJ1-3	CATGSGNTIYF	TGTGCCACCGGATCTGGAAACACCATATATTTT
few	TRBV4-2	TRBD2	TRBJ2-1	CASSQERTSGYNEQFF	TGTGCCAGCAGCCAAGAAAGGACTAGCGGATACAATGAGCAGTTCTTC
once	TRBV28	-	TRBJ1-2	CASSLIVNYGYTF	TGTGCCAGCAGTTTGATCGTAAACTATGGCTACACCTTC
many	TRBV9	-	TRBJ2-7	CASSSSEGLVQYF	TGTGCCAGCAGCTCCAGCGAGGGGCTTGTGCAGTACTTC
few	TRBV7-2	-	TRBJ2-7	CASSPGTQTYEQYF	TGTGCCAGCAGCCCCGGGACCCAGACCTACGAGCAGTACTTC
many	TRBV15	-	TRBJ2-3	CATSSLDNTDTQYF	TGTGCCACCAGCAGCCTCGATAACACAGATACGCAGTATTTT
-	TRBV27	-	TRBJ1-1	CASLMLRGENTEAFF	TGTGCCAGCCTTATGCTTAGGGGAGAGAACACTGAAGCTTTCTTT
many	TRBV5-1	-	TRBJ2-1	CASSLNSGRETYNEQFF	TGCGCCAGCAGCTTGAATTCAGGGAGAGAGACCTACAATGAGCAGTTCTTC
few	TRBV3-1	-	TRBJ2-7	CASSLDRVTGLVQYF	TGTGCCAGCAGCCTCGACCGCGTTACAGGGCTGGTACAGTACTTC
many	TRBV12-3/TRBV12-4	-	TRBJ2-5	CASSPGVVRETQYF	TGTGCCAGCAGCCCCGGGGTTGTCAGGGAGACCCAGTACTTC
many	TRBV5-1	-	TRBJ2-3	CASSLEGWGVDTQYF	TGCGCCAGCAGCTTGGAAGGCTGGGGAGTAGATACGCAGTATTTT
-	TRBV4-3	-	TRBJ1-1	CASSQVVDATVEAFF	TGCGCCAGCAGCCAAGTAGTCGACGCGACCGTGGAAGCTTTCTTT
-	TRBV20-1	-	TRBJ2-3	CSAGGLALGPSTDTQYF	TGCAGTGCGGGGGGCCTAGCCTTGGGTCCTAGCACAGATACGCAGTATTTT
-	TRBV7-2	-	TRBJ2-7	CASSLEEGYEQYF	TGTGCCAGCAGCTTAGAGGAGGGGTACGAGCAGTACTTC
-	TRBV2	-	TRBJ2-4	CASSRDKGNIQYF	TGTGCCAGCAGTCGGGACAAGGGAAACATTCAGTACTTC
many	TRBV5-1	TRBD1	TRBJ1-1	CASSPRTGVNTEAFF	TGCGCCAGCAGCCCAAGGACAGGGGTGAACACTGAAGCTTTCTTT
few	TRBV4-3	-	TRBJ1-2	CASSQDTVNLYGYTF	TGCGCCAGCAGCCAAGATACAGTTAACCTCTATGGCTACACCTTC
-	TRBV19	TRBD2	TRBJ2-1	CASSGRNSYNEQFF	TGTGCCAGTTCCGGGAGGAACTCCTACAATGAGCAGTTCTTC
many	TRBV5-5	TRBD1	TRBJ2-5	CASSEGTVQETQYF	TGTGCCAGCAGCGAAGGGACAGTACAAGAGACCCAGTACTTC
-	TRBV7-8	-	TRBJ2-7	CASSSGAQAFYEQYF	TGTGCCAGCAGTTCAGGAGCACAGGCCTTCTACGAGCAGTACTTC
many	TRBV12-3/TRBV12-4	TRBD2	TRBJ2-7	CASTWLAGRASYEQYF	TGTGCCAGCACGTGGCTAGCGGGGCGAGCTTCCTACGAGCAGTACTTC
few	TRBV20-1	-	TRBJ2-3	CSARDYLGQNTDTQYF	TGCAGTGCTAGAGATTATCTGGGACAAAACACAGATACGCAGTATTTT
many	TRBV6-5	-	TRBJ1-3	CASSYSNKGYGNTIYF	TGTGCCAGCAGTTACTCGAACAAGGGGTACGGAAACACCATATATTTT
few	TRBV10-3	-	TRBJ2-3	CAISEYEDTQYF	TGTGCCATCAGTGAGTATGAAGATACGCAGTATTTT
-	TRBV2	-	TRBJ2-2	CASSVREANTGELFF	TGTGCCAGCAGTGTTCGGGAAGCGAACACCGGGGAGCTGTTTTTT
-	TRBV27	-	TRBJ2-7	CASSPGALGGEQYF	TGTGCCAGCAGTCCGGGGGCCCTAGGGGGCGAGCAGTACTTC
-	TRBV20-1	TRBD2	TRBJ2-7	CSARDRTSGGTFSYEQYF	TGCAGTGCTAGAGATCGGACTAGCGGGGGGACATTCTCCTACGAGCAGTACTTC
many	TRBV7-8	TRBD1	TRBJ2-7	CASSLLGQGSSYEQYF	TGTGCCAGCAGCTTATTGGGACAGGGGAGCTCCTACGAGCAGTACTTC
-	TRBV7-6	-	TRBJ2-7	CASSLARGAAYEQYF	TGTGCCAGCAGCTTAGCGCGCGGGGCAGCCTACGAGCAGTACTTC
many	TRBV12-3/TRBV12-4	-	TRBJ1-2	CASSLSQTNYGYTF	TGTGCCAGCAGTTTGTCGCAAACTAACTATGGCTACACCTTC
-	TRBV20-1	TRBD1	TRBJ1-4	CSARRDRAGEKLFF	TGCAGTGCTAGACGTGACAGGGCTGGGGAAAAACTGTTTTTT
few	TRBV11-2	TRBD1	TRBJ2-7	CASRQGISYEQYF	TGTGCCAGCAGACAGGGGATATCCTACGAGCAGTACTTC
few	TRBV4-2	-	TRBJ2-2	CASSQDLILGTGELFF	TGTGCCAGCAGCCAAGATCTAATATTGGGCACCGGGGAGCTGTTTTTT
-	TRBV29-1	-	TRBJ2-7	CSVPEEGEQYF	TGCAGCGTACCTGAAGAGGGCGAGCAGTACTTC
-	TRBV10-3	TRBD1	TRBJ1-2	CAISQGARDYGYTF	TGTGCCATCAGTCAGGGGGCGCGGGACTATGGCTACACCTTC
many	TRBV29-1	-	TRBJ2-7	CSVEDGSYEQYF	TGCAGCGTTGAGGACGGTTCCTACGAGCAGTACTTC
many	TRBV7-9	-	TRBJ2-7	CASSSSRYEQYF	TGTGCCAGCAGCTCTTCCCGCTACGAGCAGTACTTC
-	TRBV29-1	-	TRBJ2-1	CSVGGDSYNEQFF	TGCAGCGTTGGCGGGGACTCCTACAATGAGCAGTTCTTC